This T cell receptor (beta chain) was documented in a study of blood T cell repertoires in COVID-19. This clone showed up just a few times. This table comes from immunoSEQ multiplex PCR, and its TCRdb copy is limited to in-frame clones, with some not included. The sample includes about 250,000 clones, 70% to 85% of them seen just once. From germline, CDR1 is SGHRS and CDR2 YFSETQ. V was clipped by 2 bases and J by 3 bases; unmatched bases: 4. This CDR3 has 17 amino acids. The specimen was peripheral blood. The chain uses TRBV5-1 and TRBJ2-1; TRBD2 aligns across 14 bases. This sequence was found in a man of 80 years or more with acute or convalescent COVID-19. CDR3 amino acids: CASSFTGLAGVYNEQFF. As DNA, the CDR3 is TGCGCCAGCAGCTTCACGGGACTAGCGGGGGTCTACAATGAGCAGTTCTTC. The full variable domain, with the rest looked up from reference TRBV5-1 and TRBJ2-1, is KAGVTQTPRYLIKTRGQQVTLSCSPISGHRSVSWYQQTPGQGLQFLFEYFSETQRNKGNFPGRFSGRQFSNSRSEMNVSTLELGDSALYLCASSFTGLAGVYNEQFFGPGTRLTVL.